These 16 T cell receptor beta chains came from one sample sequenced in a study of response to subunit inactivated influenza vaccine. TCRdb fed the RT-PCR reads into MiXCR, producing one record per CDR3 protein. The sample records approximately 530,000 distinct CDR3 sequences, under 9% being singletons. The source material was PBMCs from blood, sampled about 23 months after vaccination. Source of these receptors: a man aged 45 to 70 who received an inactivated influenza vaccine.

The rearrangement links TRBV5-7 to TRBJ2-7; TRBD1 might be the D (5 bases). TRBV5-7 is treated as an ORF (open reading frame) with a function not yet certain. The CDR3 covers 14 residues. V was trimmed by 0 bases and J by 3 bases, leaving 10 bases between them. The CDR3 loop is CASSLAGSIYEQYF. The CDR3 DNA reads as TGTGCCAGCAGCTTGGCAGGGTCAATCTACGAGCAGTACTTC.

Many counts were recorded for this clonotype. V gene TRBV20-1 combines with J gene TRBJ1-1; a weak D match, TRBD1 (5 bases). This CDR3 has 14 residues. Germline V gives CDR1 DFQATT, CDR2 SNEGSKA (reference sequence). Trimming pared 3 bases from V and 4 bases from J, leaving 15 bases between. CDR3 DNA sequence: TGCAGTGCTAGGGGCGTCGGGGCTGGCACTGAAGCTTTCTTT. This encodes CSARGVGAGTEAFF.

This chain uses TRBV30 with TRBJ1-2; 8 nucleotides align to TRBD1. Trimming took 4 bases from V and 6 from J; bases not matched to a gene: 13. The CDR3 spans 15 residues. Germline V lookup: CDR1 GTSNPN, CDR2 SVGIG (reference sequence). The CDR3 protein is CAWNLGAGGVHGYTF. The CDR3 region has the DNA TGTGCCTGGAATCTAGGGGCAGGGGGCGTCCATGGCTACACCTTC.

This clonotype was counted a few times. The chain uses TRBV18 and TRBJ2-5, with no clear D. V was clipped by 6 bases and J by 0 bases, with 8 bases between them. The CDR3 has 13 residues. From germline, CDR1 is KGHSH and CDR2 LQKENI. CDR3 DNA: TGTGCCAGCTCCCTCATATACCAAGAGACCCAGTACTTC. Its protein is CASSLIYQETQYF. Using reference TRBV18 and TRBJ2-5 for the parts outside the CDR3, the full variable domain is NAGVMQNPRHLVRRRGQEARLRCSPMKGHSHVYWYRQLPEEGLKFMVYLQKENIIDESGMPKERFSAEFPKEGPSILRIQQVVRGDSAAYFCASSLIYQETQYFGPGTRLLVL.

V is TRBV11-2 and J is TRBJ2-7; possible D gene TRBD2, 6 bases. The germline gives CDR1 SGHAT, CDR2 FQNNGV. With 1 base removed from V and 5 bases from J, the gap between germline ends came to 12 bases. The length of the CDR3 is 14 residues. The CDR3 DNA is TGTGCCAGCAGCTTAGTGTCAGGGAGGAACGAGCAGTACTTC. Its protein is CASSLVSGRNEQYF.

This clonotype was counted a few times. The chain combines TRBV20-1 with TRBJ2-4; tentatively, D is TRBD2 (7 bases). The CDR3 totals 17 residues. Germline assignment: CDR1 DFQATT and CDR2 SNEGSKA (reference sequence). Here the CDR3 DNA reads TGCACTCAGACTAGGGACACGGGACTACTAGCCAAAAACATTCAGTACTTC. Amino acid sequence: CTQTRDTGLLAKNIQYF.

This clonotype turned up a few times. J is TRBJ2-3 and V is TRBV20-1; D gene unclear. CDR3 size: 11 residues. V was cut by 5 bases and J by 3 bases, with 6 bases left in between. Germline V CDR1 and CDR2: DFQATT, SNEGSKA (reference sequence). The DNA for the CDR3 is TGCAGTGCTGTCGATACAGATACGCAGTATTTT. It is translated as CSAVDTDTQYF.

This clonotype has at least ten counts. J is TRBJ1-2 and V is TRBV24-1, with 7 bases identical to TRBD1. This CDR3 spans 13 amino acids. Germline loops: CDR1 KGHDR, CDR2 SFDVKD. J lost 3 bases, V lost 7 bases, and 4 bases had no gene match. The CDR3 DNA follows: TGTGCCACCAGAGGAGGGGGCGACTATGGCTACACCTTC. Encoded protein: CATRGGGDYGYTF.

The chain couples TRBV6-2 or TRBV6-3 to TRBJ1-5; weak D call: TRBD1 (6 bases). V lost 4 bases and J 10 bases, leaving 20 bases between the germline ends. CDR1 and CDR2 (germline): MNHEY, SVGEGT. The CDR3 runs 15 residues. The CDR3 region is CASSSRGVGLRPQHF. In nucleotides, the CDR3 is TGTGCCAGCAGTTCCAGGGGAGTTGGATTACGTCCCCAGCATTTT.

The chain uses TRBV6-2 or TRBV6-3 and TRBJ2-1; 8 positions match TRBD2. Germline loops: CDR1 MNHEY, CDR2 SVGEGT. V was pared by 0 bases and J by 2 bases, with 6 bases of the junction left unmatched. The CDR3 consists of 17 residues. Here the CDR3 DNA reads TGTGCCAGCAGTTACTCGATACGGGAGGGAACCTACAATGAGCAGTTCTTC. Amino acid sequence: CASSYSIREGTYNEQFF.

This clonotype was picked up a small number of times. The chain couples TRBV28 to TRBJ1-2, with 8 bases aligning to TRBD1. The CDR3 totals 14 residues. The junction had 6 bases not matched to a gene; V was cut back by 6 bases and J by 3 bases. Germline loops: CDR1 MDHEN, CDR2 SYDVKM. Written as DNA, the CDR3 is TGTGCCAGCAGCTATGGACAGGGATACTATGGCTACACCTTC. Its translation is CASSYGQGYYGYTF.

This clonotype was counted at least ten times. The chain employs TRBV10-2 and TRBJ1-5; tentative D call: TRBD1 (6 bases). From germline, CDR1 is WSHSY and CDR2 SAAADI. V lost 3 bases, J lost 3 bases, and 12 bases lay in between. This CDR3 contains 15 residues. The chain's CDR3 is CASSDEQGNNQPQHF. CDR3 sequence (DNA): TGCGCCAGCAGTGATGAACAGGGAAACAATCAGCCCCAGCATTTT.

The CDR3 reads CAISEHQVADTQYF. CDR3 nucleotides: TGTGCCATCAGTGAGCATCAGGTTGCAGATACGCAGTATTTT. The chain combines TRBV10-3 with TRBJ2-3; D is ambiguous. The CDR3 sequence is 14 residues long. V dropped 2 bases and J dropped 4 bases, with 10 bases sitting between them. Germline V gene lookup returns CDR1 ENHRY and CDR2 SYGVKD.

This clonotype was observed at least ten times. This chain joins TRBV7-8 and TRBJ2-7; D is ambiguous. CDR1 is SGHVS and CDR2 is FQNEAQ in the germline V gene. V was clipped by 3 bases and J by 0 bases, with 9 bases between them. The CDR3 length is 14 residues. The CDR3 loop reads CASSLAAHSYEQYF. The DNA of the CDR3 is TGTGCCAGCAGCTTGGCGGCACACTCCTACGAGCAGTACTTC.

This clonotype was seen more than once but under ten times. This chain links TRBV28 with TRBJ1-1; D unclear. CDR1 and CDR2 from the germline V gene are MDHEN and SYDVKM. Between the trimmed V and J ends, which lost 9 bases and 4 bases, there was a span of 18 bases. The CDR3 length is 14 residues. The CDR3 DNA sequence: TGTGCCAGTCACCGGTTACATCCGGGCACTGAAGCTTTCTTT. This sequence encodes CASHRLHPGTEAFF.

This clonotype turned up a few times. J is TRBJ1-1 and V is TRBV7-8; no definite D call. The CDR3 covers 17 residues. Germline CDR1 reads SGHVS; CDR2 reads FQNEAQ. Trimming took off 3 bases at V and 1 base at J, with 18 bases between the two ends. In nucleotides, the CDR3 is TGTGCCAGCAGCTTCCCCTCCGGGGTCCTGAGGAACACTGAAGCTTTCTTT. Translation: CASSFPSGVLRNTEAFF. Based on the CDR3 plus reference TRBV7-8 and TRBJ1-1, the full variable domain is GAGVSQSPRYKVAKRGQDVALRCDPISGHVSLFWYQQALGQGPEFLTYFQNEAQLDKSGLPSDRFFAERPEGSVSTLKIQRTQQEDSAVYLCASSFPSGVLRNTEAFFGQGTRLTVV.